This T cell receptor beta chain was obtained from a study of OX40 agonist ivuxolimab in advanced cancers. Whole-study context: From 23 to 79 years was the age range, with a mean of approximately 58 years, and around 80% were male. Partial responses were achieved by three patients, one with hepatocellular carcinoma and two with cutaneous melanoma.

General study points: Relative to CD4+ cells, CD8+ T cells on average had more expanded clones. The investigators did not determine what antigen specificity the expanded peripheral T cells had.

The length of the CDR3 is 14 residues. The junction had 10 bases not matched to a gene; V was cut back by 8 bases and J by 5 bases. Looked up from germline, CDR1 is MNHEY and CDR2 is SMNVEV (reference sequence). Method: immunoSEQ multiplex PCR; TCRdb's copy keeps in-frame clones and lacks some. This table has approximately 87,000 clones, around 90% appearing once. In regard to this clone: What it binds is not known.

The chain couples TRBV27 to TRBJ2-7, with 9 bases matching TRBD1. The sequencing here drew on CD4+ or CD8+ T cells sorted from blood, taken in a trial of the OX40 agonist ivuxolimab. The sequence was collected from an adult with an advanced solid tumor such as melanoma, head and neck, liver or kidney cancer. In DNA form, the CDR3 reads TGTGCCAGCGGGGGACAGGGAAAAATCCACGAGCAGTACTTC. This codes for CASGGQGKIHEQYF.